The rows below give T cell receptor beta chains drawn from one sample of a study of T cells in localized non-small cell lung cancer. Only in-frame clones appear in the TCRdb table, and some are missing; sequencing was by immunoSEQ multiplex PCR. The sample has tens of thousands of clones, 86% seen once. The sequencing used peripheral blood, collected before any cancer treatment. The receptors stem from a woman aged 18 to 50 with stage III lung adenocarcinoma. Each CDR3 is given with its conserved first and last residue. A D gene is named only where the DNA matches it firmly. The size entry is marked missing in some rows and otherwise reads once, few, many or a size class.

v_gene: TRBV12-5; abundance: NA; d_gene: NA; CDR3aa: CASGLGDSNRETQYF
v_gene: TRBV19; abundance: NA; d_gene: NA; CDR3aa: CASSGAGRSTEAFF
v_gene: TRBV5-1; abundance: NA; d_gene: NA; CDR3aa: CASSLAGSNTEAFF
v_gene: TRBV7-2; abundance: NA; d_gene: NA; CDR3aa: CASSLFGGTSYEQYF
v_gene: TRBV5-1; abundance: NA; d_gene: NA; CDR3aa: CASSLSGSRNTGELFF
v_gene: TRBV9; abundance: few; d_gene: TRBD1; CDR3aa: CASSKGQGIVDYGYTF
v_gene: TRBV2; abundance: NA; d_gene: NA; CDR3aa: CASSVRDTGNTIYF
v_gene: TRBV6-5; abundance: once; d_gene: NA; CDR3aa: CASSPRQTSGYTF
v_gene: TRBV19; abundance: NA; d_gene: TRBD1; CDR3aa: CASSTRDRAYNEQFF
v_gene: TRBV6-6; abundance: NA; d_gene: TRBD1; CDR3aa: CASSDRDRGGYTF
v_gene: TRBV5-1; abundance: NA; d_gene: NA; CDR3aa: CASSLTVNSGYTF
v_gene: TRBV2; abundance: NA; d_gene: NA; CDR3aa: CASSDAAPAGSSGNTIYF
v_gene: TRBV19; abundance: NA; d_gene: TRBD2; CDR3aa: CASSLAGLAKYNEQFF
v_gene: TRBV7-6; abundance: NA; d_gene: TRBD2; CDR3aa: CASSLIAGTDTQYF
v_gene: TRBV6-1; abundance: NA; d_gene: TRBD1; CDR3aa: CASTRTGAYNEQFF
v_gene: TRBV30; abundance: NA; d_gene: NA; CDR3aa: CAWSVKGVGGQYF
v_gene: TRBV19; abundance: NA; d_gene: NA; CDR3aa: CASSIVTRGEQYF
v_gene: TRBV2; abundance: NA; d_gene: NA; CDR3aa: CASSEVRRTNEKLFF
v_gene: TRBV10-3; abundance: NA; d_gene: NA; CDR3aa: CAISEGDREADTQYF
v_gene: TRBV7-9; abundance: NA; d_gene: TRBD1; CDR3aa: CASSPGTVAAKNIQYF
v_gene: TRBV6-1; abundance: NA; d_gene: TRBD1; CDR3aa: CASSHRGETYEQYF
v_gene: TRBV10-3; abundance: NA; d_gene: TRBD2; CDR3aa: CAISDLAGGLRETQYF
v_gene: TRBV18; abundance: NA; d_gene: NA; CDR3aa: CASSPSGERGYTF
v_gene: TRBV4-1; abundance: NA; d_gene: NA; CDR3aa: CASSQGGERQKLFF